There are a few counts of the clone carrying this T cell receptor beta chain. Its antigen is not identified. These data are taken from a study of radiotherapy plus CTLA-4 blockade in lung cancer. Background on the study: In 18% of patients, objective responses were seen; roughly 28% had disease control. Study-wide findings and caveats: Expansion in blood of tumor-derived TCR clones was seen after radiotherapy plus ipilimumab.

Assay: immunoSEQ multiplex PCR; the TCRdb copy retains only in-frame clones and omits some. The table records tens of thousands of clones, roughly 83% of them present only once. Germline assignment: CDR1 SGHTA and CDR2 FQGNSA. This CDR3 region has 14 residues. Trimming cost V 2 bases and J 4 bases, with 9 bases left between them. This clonotype was sampled from a human donor with non-small cell lung cancer who had a complete response to radiotherapy plus ipilimumab. The chain links TRBV7-2 to TRBJ1-5; D might be TRBD1 (5 bases). Sequenced material: peripheral blood, taken from a patient treated with radiotherapy plus ipilimumab. CDR3 sequence: CASSLMQGNQPQHF. The DNA of the CDR3 is TGTGCCAGCAGCTTAATGCAGGGTAATCAGCCCCAGCATTTT.